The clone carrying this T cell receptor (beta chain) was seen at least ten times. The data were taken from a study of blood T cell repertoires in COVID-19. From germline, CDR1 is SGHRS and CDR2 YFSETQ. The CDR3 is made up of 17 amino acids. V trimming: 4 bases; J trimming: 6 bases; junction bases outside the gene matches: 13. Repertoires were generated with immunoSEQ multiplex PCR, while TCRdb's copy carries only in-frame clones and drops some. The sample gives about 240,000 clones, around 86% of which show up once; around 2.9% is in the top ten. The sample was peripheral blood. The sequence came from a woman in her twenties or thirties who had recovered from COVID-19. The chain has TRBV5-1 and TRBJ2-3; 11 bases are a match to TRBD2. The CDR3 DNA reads TGCGCCAGCAGCCGCCTGGCTAGCGGGGGGAGGGTGGATACGCAGTATTTT. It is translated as CASSRLASGGRVDTQYF.